This TCR beta chain was recovered during a study of shared clonotypes between healthy human individuals. Broader study findings: Among donors, the sharing of clonotypes was expected to be influenced by sequencing depth.

About this clone: Antigen unknown.

Each sorted subset replicate got 200 ng genomic DNA, roughly 30,000 genomes. This table comes from immunoSEQ multiplex PCR, and its TCRdb copy is limited to in-frame clones, with some not included. Counted here are a few million clones, approximately 96% occurring once; the ten biggest clones make up approximately 0.13%. Trimming left V 1 base short and J 7 bases short, with 8 bases between. CDR1 MNHNS and CDR2 SASEGT come from the germline V gene. CDR3 length: 13 residues. The source is a young man in good health. This rearrangement joins TRBV6-1 to TRBJ1-5; no clear D. Sample: naive CD4+ T cells sorted from blood. Sample subset: CD45RA+ positively selected. This CDR3 is CASSEERAQPQHF. The DNA of the CDR3 is TGTGCCAGCAGTGAAGAGAGGGCCCAGCCCCAGCATTTT.